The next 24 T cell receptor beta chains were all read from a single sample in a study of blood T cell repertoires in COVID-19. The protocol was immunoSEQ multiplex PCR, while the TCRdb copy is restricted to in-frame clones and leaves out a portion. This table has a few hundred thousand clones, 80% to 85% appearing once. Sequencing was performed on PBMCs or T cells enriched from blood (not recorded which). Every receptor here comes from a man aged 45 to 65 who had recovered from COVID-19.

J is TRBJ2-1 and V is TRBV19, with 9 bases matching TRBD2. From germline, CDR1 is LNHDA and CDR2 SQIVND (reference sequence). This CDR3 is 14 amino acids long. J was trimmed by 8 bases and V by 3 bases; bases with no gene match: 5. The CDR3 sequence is CASSIRTSVDEQFF. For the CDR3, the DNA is TGTGCCAGTAGTATCAGGACTAGCGTGGATGAGCAGTTCTTC.

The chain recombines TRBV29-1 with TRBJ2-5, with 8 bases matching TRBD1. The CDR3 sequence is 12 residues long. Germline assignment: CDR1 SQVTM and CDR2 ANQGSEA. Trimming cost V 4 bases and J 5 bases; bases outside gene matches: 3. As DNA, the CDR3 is TGCAGCGTTGGGACAGGGCGGGAGACCCAGTACTTC. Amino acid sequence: CSVGTGRETQYF.

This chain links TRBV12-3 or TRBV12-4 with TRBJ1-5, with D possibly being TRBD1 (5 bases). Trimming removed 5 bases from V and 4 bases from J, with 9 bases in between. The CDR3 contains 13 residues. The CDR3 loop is CASSRQTNQPQHF. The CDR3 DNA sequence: TGTGCCAGCAGTCGACAGACAAATCAGCCCCAGCATTTT.

The CDR3 sequence: CASSLSGQGVEGYTF. Written as DNA, the CDR3 is TGTGCCAGCAGCCTCTCCGGACAGGGCGTAGAGGGCTACACCTTC. This chain joins TRBV7-8 and TRBJ1-2; the match to TRBD1 covers 8 bases. This CDR3 is built from 15 residues. CDR1 SGHVS and CDR2 FQNEAQ come from the germline V gene. J lost 8 bases, V lost 5 bases, and 13 bases had no gene match.

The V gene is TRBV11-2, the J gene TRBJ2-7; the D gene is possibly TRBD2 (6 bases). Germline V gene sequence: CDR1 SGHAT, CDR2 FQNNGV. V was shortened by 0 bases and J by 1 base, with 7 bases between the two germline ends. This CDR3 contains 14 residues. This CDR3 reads CASSLERGSYEQYF. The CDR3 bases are TGTGCCAGCAGCTTAGAGCGGGGTTCCTACGAGCAGTACTTC.

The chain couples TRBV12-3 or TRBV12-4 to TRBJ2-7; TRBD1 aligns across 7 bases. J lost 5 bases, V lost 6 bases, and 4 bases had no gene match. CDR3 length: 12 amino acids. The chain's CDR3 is CASSTGADEQYF. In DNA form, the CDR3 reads TGTGCCAGCAGCACAGGGGCGGACGAGCAGTACTTC.

The CDR3 DNA reads TGTGCCAGCAGGACGGGGACTAGCGGAATCCACGAGCAGTACTTC. It translates to CASRTGTSGIHEQYF. The chain couples TRBV28 to TRBJ2-7; 11 nucleotides align to TRBD2. The CDR3 is made up of 15 amino acids. Germline V CDR1 and CDR2: MDHEN, SYDVKM. V lost 6 bases to trimming and J lost 5 bases; unmatched junction nucleotides: 9.

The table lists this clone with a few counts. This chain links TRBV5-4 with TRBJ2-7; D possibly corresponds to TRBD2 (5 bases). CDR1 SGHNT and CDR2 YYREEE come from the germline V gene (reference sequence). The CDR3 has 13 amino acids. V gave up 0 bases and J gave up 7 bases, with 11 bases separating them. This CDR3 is CASSLGPSGEQYF. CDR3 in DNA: TGTGCCAGCAGCTTGGGGCCCTCGGGAGAGCAGTACTTC.

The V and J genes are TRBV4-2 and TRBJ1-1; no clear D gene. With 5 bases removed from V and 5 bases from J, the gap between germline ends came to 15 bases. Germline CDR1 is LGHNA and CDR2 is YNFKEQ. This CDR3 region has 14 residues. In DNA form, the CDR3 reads TGTGCCAGCAGCGCGGGCGGGGTTTGGACTGAAGCTTTCTTT. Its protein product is CASSAGGVWTEAFF.

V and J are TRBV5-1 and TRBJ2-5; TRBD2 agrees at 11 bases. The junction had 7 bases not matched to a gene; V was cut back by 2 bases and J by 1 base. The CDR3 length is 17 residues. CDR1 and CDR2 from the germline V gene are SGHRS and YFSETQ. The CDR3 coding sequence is TGCGCCAGCAGCTTAGGTCTAGCGGGAGGCTTCCAAGAGACCCAGTACTTC. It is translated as CASSLGLAGGFQETQYF.

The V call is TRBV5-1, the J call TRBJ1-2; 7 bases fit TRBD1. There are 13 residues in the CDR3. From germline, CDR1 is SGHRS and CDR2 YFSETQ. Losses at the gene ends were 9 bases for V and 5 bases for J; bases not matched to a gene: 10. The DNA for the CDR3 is TGCGCCACCTCGACAGGGCTCGAATATGGCTACACCTTC. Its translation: CATSTGLEYGYTF.

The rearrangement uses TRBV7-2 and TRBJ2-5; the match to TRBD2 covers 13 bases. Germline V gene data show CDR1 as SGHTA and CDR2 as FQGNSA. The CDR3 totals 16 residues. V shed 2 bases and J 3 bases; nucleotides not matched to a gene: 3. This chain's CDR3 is CASSLSGLAGEETQYF. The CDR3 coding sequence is TGTGCCAGCAGCTTATCAGGACTAGCGGGAGAAGAGACCCAGTACTTC. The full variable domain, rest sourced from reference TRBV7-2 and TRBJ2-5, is GAGVSQSPSNKVTEKGKDVELRCDPISGHTALYWYRQSLGQGLEFLIYFQGNSAPDKSGLPSDRFSAERTGGSVSTLTIQRTQQEDSAVYLCASSLSGLAGEETQYFGPGTRLLVL.

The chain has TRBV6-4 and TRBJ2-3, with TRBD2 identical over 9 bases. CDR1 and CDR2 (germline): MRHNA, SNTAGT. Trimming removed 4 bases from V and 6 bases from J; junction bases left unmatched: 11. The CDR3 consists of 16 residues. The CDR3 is CASSARAGGPGDTQYF. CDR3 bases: TGTGCCAGCAGTGCAAGAGCGGGAGGCCCTGGGGATACGCAGTATTTT.

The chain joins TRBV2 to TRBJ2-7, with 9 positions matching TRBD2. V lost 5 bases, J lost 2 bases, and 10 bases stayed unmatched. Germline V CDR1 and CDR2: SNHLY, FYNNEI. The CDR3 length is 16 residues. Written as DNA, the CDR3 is TGTGCCAGCAGTCTTAATAGCGGGAGCTTTGCCTACGAGCAGTACTTC. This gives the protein CASSLNSGSFAYEQYF.

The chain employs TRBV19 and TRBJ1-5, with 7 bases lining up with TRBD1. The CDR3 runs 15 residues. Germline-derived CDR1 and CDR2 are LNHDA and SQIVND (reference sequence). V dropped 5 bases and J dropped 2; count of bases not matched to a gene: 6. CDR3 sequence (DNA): TGTGCCAGTAGTGGCAACAGGGGAGGCAATCAGCCCCAGCATTTT. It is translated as CASSGNRGGNQPQHF.

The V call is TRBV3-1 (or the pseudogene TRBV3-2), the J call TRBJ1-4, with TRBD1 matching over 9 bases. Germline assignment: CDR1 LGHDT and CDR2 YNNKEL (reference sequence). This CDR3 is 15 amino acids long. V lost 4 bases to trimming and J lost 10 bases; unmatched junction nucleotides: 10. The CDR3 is CASSPRDRDTRKLFF. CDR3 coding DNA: TGTGCCAGCAGCCCTCGGGACAGGGATACTCGAAAACTGTTTTTT.

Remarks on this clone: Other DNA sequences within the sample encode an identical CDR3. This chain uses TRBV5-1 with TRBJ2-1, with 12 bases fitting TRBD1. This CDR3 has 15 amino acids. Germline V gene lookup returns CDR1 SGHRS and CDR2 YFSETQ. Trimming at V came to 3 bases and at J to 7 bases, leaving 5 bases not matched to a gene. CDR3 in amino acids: CASSSGQGARNEQFF. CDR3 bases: TGCGCCAGCAGCTCGGGACAGGGGGCAAGGAATGAGCAGTTCTTC.

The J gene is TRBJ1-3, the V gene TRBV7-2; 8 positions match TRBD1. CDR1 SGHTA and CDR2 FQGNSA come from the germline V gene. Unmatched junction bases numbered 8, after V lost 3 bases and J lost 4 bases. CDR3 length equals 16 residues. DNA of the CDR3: TGTGCCAGCAGCTTGCACTCCGGGACAGGAGGAAACACCATATATTTT. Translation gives CASSLHSGTGGNTIYF.

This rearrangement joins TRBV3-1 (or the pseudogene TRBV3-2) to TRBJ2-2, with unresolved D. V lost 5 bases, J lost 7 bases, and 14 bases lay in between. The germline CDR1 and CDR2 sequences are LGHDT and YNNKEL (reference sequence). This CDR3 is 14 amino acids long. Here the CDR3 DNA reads TGTGCCAGCAGCTTGACTGCTTCTGACGGGGAGCTGTTTTTT. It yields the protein CASSLTASDGELFF.

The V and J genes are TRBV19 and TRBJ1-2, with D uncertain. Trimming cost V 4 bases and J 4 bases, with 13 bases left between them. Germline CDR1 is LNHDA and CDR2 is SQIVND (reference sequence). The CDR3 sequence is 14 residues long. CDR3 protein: CASSSIQKSYGYTF. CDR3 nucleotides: TGTGCCAGTAGTAGCATCCAGAAAAGCTATGGCTACACCTTC.

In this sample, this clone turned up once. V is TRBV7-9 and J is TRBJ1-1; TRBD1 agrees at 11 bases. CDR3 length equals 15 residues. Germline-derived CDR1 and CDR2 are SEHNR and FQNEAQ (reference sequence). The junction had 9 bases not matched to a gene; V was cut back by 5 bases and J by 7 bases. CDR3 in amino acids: CASSIRTGGRDEAFF. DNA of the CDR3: TGTGCCAGCAGCATCCGGACAGGGGGCCGGGATGAAGCTTTCTTT.

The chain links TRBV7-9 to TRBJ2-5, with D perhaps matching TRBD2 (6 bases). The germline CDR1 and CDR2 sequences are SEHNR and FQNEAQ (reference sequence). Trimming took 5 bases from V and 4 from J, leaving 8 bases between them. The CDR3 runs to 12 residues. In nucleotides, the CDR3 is TGTGCCAGCAGCGCCGGGGGAGAGACCCAGTACTTC. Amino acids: CASSAGGETQYF.

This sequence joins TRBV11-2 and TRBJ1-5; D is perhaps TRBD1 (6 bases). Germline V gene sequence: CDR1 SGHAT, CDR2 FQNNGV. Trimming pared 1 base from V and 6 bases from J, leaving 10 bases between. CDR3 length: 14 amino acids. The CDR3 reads CASSLGGGGQPQHF. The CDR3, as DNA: TGTGCCAGCAGCTTAGGCGGGGGCGGTCAGCCCCAGCATTTT.

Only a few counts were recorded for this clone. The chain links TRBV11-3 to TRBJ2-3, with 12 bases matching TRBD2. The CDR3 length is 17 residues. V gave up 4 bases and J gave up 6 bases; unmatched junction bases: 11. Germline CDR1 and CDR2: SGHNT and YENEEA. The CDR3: CASSSRTSGNGPDTQYF. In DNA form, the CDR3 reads TGTGCCAGCAGCTCTCGGACTAGCGGGAATGGGCCTGATACGCAGTATTTT.